Only a few counts were recorded for the clone carrying this TCR beta chain. Antigen: not known. Germline-derived CDR1 and CDR2 are SGHDT and YYEEEE. The CDR3 runs 16 residues. V gave up 4 bases and J gave up 3 bases; unmatched junction bases: 12. The sample originates from a study of post-analysis software for immune sequencing data. Regarding the study as a whole: Several TRBV segments occurring more often in patients than controls included TRBV5-6, TRBV5-1 and TRBV20-1.

Every TCR beta cDNA library bore unique molecular identifiers. About half a million cDNA molecules were recovered from an input of roughly 0.85 to 10 million T cells. Each CDR3 protein is one row after TCRdb ran MiXCR on the PCR reads. This repertoire shows about 770,000 distinct CDR3 sequences, around 42% found once; its top ten account for approximately 5%. The sample comprised blood. The rearrangement joins TRBV5-6 to TRBJ2-7; 8 positions agree with TRBD1. The receptor's source is a girl under 18 with multiple sclerosis. The CDR3 spells CASSQQGGSGVYEQYF. The CDR3, as DNA: TGTGCCAGCAGCCAACAGGGGGGATCTGGGGTCTACGAGCAGTACTTC.